This T cell receptor (beta chain) stems from a study of cytomegalovirus exposure and HLA in healthy donors. As for the study in general: HLA-typed donors were the source of tens of millions of unique TCRs, which an early data release held.

Findings and caveats of the study: Some segments of the V type, notably TRBV6-2 and TRBV6-3, were excluded as indistinguishable. TCR beta chains associated with HLA were, in a later analysis, more clonally expanded than equally common others.

PCR amplification relied on 60 Vbeta primers (plus 13 Jbeta primers). Libraries were prepared by immunoSEQ multiplex PCR; TCRdb keeps only in-frame clonotypes and omits some of them. Among 130,000 to 150,000 clones, 75% to 80% were seen once, and the ten largest hold 1.7%. Comment on this clone: What it binds is unknown.

The V gene's germline CDR1 is SGDLS and CDR2 YYNGEE. CDR3 length equals 16 residues. The V gene lost 0 bases and the J gene lost 0 bases, with 12 bases spanning the gap. The sequence derives from a woman younger than 45 in good health and CMV-seronegative. The rearrangement joins TRBV9 to TRBJ2-5; the D gene is possibly TRBD2 (6 bases). The material sequenced was PBMCs. In nucleotides, the CDR3 is TGTGCCAGCAGCGTAGCCACTCGGGGGTACCAAGAGACCCAGTACTTC. It is translated as CASSVATRGYQETQYF.